This T cell receptor (beta chain) originates from a study of beta chain features in type 1 diabetes. Germline-derived CDR1 and CDR2 are SGHRS and YFSETQ. The CDR3 consists of 16 residues. The V end was cut by 0 bases, the J end by 4 bases, with 16 bases between. A single heparinised draw of about 120 mL on average was taken per donor. Based on CD45RO/CCR7/CD25/CD127/CD95/CD27, CD4+ regulatory, stem cell-like memory, naive and central memory cells were sorted. Each of the sorted populations had a purity greater than 95%. Every bit of the isolated RNA underwent reverse transcription, so sequencing read expressed TCRB transcripts. The data were produced by immunoSEQ multiplex PCR, yet TCRdb's version contains in-frame clones alone and is incomplete. The data show about 270,000 clones, over 11% seen once. Overall study findings and caveats: Insertions were fewer and deletions more numerous at VDJ junctions in type 1 diabetes patients. Shortening of TCRB CDR3s, moderate but significant, appeared in all four CD4+ subsets of Type 1 diabetes patients.

Notes on this clone: The target antigen is unknown.

The genes are TRBV5-1 and TRBJ2-5; D perhaps matches TRBD2 (5 bases). Sequencing was carried out using naive CD4+ T cells from blood. The sequence was collected from a young man with type 1 diabetes. CDR3 DNA: TGCGCCAGCAGCTTGGAGGCAGTACGCGGGCGAGAGACCCAGTACTTC. It specifies CASSLEAVRGRETQYF.